This TCR beta chain was captured in a study of blood T cell repertoires in COVID-19. Study details: Researchers got acute and convalescent COVID-19 samples from the United States, Italy and Spain.

CDR1 is MNHEY, CDR2 SVGAGI, per germline. Trimming stripped 5 bases from V and 8 bases from J, with 16 bases between. The CDR3 loop spans 14 amino acids. Authors' data handling: Amplification from reference gene primers served as the basis for estimated nucleated cell counts. Measured with immunoSEQ multiplex PCR; TCRdb has only the in-frame clones, and not every one. V and J calls and clone size come straight from that table; D and trimming were deduced from the DNA. The repertoire holds some 160,000 clones, with approximately 84% as singletons. The chain combines TRBV6-5 with TRBJ2-1; D is perhaps TRBD2 (5 bases). This receptor was identified in a woman of 80 years or more with COVID-19, enrolled during active disease. The sequencing input was peripheral blood. The CDR3 nucleotides are TGTGCCAGCAGTACCGGGGAGAGTCGGGATGAGCAGTTCTTC. It encodes CASSTGESRDEQFF.